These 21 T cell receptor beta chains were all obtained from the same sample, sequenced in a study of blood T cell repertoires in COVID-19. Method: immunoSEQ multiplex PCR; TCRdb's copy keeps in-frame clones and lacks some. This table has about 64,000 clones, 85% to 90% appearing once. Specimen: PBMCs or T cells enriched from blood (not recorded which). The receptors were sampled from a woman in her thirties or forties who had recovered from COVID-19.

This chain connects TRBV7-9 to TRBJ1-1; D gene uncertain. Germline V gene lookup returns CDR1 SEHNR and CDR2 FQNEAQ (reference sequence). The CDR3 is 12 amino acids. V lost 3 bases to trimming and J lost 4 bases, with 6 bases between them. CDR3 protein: CASSFAGTEAFF. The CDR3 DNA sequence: TGTGCCAGCAGCTTCGCGGGCACTGAAGCTTTCTTT.

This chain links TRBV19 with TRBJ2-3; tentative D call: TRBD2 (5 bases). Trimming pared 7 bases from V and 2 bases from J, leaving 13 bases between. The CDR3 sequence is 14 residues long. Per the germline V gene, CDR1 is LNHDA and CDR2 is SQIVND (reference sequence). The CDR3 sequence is CASTLSGITDTQYF. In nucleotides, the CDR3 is TGTGCCAGTACCCTATCCGGGATCACAGATACGCAGTATTTT.

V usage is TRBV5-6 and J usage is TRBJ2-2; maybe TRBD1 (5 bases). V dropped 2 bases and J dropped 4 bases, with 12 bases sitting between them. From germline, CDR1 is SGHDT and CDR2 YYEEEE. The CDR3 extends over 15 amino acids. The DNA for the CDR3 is TGTGCCAGCAGCTTTTTAGGGGCGAGCACCGGGGAGCTGTTTTTT. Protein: CASSFLGASTGELFF.

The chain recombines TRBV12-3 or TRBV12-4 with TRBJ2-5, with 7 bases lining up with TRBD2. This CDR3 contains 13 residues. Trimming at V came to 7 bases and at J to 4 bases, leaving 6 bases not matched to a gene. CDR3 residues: CASNRLAGETQYF. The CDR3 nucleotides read TGTGCCAGCAACCGACTAGCTGGAGAGACCCAGTACTTC.

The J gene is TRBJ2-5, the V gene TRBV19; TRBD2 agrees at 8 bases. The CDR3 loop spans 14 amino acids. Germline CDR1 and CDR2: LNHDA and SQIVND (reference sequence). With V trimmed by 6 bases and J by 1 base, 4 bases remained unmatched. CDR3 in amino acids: CASRTRGAQETQYF. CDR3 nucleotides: TGTGCCAGTAGAACGCGGGGGGCCCAAGAGACCCAGTACTTC.

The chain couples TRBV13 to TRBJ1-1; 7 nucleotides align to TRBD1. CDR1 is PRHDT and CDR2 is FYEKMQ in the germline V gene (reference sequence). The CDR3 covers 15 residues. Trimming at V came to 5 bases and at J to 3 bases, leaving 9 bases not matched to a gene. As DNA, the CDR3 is TGTGCCAGCAGCCAAACGACAGGGTGGGACACTGAAGCTTTCTTT. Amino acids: CASSQTTGWDTEAFF. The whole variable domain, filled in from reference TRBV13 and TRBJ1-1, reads AAGVIQSPRHLIKEKRETATLKCYPIPRHDTVYWYQQGPGQDPQFLISFYEKMQSDKGSIPDRFSAQQFSDYHSELNMSSLELGDSALYFCASSQTTGWDTEAFFGQGTRLTVV.

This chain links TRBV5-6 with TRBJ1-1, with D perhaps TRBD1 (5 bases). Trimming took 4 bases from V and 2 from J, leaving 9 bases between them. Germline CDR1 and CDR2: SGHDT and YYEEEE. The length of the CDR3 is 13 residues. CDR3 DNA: TGTGCCAGCAGCGGCGACAGAAACACTGAAGCTTTCTTT. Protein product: CASSGDRNTEAFF.

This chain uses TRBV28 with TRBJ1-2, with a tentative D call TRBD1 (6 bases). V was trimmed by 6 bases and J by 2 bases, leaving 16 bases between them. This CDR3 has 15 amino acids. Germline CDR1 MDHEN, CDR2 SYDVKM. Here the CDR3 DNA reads TGTGCCAGCAGCACCTCAACGACAGGCAACTATGGCTACACCTTC. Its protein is CASSTSTTGNYGYTF.

CDR3 region: CASSDRTGELFF. As DNA, the CDR3 is TGCGCCAGCAGCGACAGGACCGGGGAGCTGTTTTTT. The V call is TRBV5-1, the J call TRBJ2-2; possibly TRBD1 for D (6 bases). CDR1 SGHRS and CDR2 YFSETQ come from the germline V gene. This CDR3 contains 12 residues. Trimming removed 4 bases at V and 5 bases at J, with 6 bases between.

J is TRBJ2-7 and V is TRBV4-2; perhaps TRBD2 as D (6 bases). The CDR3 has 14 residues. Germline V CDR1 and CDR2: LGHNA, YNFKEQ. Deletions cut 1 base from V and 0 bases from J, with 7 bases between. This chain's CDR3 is CASSQGGDSYEQYF. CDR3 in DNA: TGTGCCAGCAGCCAAGGGGGGGACTCCTACGAGCAGTACTTC.

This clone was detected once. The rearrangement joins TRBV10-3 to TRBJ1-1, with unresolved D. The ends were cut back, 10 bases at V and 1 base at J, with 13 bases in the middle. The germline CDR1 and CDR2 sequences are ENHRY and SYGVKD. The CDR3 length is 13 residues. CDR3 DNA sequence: TGTGCCACCGGGAGGAAAGAGAACACTGAAGCTTTCTTT. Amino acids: CATGRKENTEAFF.

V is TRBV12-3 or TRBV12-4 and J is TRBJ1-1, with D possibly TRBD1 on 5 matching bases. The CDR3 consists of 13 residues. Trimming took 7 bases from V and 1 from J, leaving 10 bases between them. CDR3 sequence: CASTKTENTEAFF. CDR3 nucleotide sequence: TGTGCCAGCACCAAGACAGAGAACACTGAAGCTTTCTTT.

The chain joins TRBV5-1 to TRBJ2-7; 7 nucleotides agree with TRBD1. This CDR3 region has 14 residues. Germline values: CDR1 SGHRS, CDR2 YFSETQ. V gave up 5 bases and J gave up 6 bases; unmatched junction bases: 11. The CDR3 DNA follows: TGCGCCAGCAGTGAGGGGGCCCTCTTTGGCGAGCAGTACTTC. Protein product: CASSEGALFGEQYF.

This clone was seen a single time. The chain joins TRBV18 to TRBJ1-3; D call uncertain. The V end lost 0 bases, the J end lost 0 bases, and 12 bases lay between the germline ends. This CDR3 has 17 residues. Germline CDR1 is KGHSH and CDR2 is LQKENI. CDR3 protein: CASSPPGQVYSGNTIYF. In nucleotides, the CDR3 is TGTGCCAGCTCACCACCGGGTCAGGTATACTCTGGAAACACCATATATTTT.

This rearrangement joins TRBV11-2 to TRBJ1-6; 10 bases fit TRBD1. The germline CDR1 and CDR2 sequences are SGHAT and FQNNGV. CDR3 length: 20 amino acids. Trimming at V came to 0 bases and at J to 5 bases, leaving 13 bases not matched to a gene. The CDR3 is CASSLDSGTGAYGDNSPLHF. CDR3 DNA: TGTGCCAGCAGCTTAGATTCCGGGACAGGGGCGTACGGAGATAATTCACCCCTCCACTTT. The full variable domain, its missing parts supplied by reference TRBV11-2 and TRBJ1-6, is EAGVAQSPRYKIIEKRQSVAFWCNPISGHATLYWYQQILGQGPKLLIQFQNNGVVDDSQLPKDRFSAERLKGVDSTLKIQPAKLEDSAVYLCASSLDSGTGAYGDNSPLHFGNGTRLTVT.

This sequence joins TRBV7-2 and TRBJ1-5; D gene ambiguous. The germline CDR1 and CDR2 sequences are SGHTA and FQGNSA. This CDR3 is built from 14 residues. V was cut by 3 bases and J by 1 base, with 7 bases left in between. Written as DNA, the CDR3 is TGTGCCAGCAGCTTGTTGGAGAGCAATCAGCCCCAGCATTTT. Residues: CASSLLESNQPQHF.

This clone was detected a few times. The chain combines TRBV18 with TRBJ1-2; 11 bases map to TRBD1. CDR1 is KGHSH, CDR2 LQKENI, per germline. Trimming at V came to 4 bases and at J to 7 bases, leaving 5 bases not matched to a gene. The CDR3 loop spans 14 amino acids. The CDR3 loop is CASSLGQGAGGYTF. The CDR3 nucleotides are TGTGCCAGCTCACTAGGACAGGGGGCTGGTGGCTACACCTTC.

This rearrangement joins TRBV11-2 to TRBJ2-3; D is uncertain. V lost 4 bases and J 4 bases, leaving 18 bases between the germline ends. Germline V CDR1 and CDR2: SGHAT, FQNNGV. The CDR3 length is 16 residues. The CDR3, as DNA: TGTGCCAGCAGCTCCCCTAGTCCTAGTGGCTCAGATACGCAGTATTTT. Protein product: CASSSPSPSGSDTQYF. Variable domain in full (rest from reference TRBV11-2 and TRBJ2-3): EAGVAQSPRYKIIEKRQSVAFWCNPISGHATLYWYQQILGQGPKLLIQFQNNGVVDDSQLPKDRFSAERLKGVDSTLKIQPAKLEDSAVYLCASSSPSPSGSDTQYFGPGTRLTVL.

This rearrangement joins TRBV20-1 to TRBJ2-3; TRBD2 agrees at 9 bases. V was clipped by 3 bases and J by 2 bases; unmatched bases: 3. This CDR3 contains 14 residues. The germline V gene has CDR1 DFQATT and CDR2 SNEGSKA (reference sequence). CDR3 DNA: TGCAGTGCTAGTGGGACTAGCATCACAGATACGCAGTATTTT. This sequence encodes CSASGTSITDTQYF.

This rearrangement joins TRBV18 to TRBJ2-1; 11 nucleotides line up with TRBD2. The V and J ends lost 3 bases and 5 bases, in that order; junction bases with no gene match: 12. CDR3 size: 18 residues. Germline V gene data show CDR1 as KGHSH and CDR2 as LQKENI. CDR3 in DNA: TGTGCCAGCTCACCTCGGATGAAGACTAGCGGGGATCACAATGAGCAGTTCTTC. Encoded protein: CASSPRMKTSGDHNEQFF.

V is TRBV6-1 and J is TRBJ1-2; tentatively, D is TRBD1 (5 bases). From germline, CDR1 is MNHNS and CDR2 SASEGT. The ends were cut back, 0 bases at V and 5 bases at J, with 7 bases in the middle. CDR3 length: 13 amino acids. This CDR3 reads CASSEAGGYGYTF. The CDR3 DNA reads TGTGCCAGCAGTGAAGCGGGGGGTTATGGCTACACCTTC.